The 13 T cell receptor beta chains below come from one sample, sequenced in a study of T cell clonality in common variable immunodeficiency. Study-wide results and limits: Reportedly, TCR beta sequences from common variable immunodeficiency showed fewer deletions and N-nucleotide insertions.

Their antigens remain unidentified. Assay: immunoSEQ multiplex PCR; the TCRdb copy retains only in-frame clones and omits some. This sample carries 40,000 or so clones, none of them present only once. The sample taken for sequencing was peripheral blood mononuclear cells. The receptor set was obtained from a human donor with common variable immunodeficiency.

This clone turned up a few times. The CDR3 extends 3 residues past the end of the read, so its final part is completed from the germline J gene. This sequence joins TRBV7-9 and TRBJ2-5, with 9 bases lining up with TRBD2. Per the germline V gene, CDR1 is SEHNR and CDR2 is FQNEAQ (reference sequence). V lost 5 bases to trimming and J lost 0 bases; unmatched junction nucleotides: 4. The CDR3 length is 15 residues. The part of the CDR3 DNA that was read is TGTGCCAGCAGCCTTAGCGGGGGCAACCAAGAGACC. The encoded protein is CASSLSGGNQET. The whole CDR3 protein is CASSLSGGNQETQYF.

Concerning this clone: With the read ending 3 residues before the CDR3 end, the germline J gene is used to fill in that end. V is TRBV19 and J is TRBJ2-5, with TRBD2 matching over 9 bases. The germline V gene has CDR1 LNHDA and CDR2 SQIVND (reference sequence). The CDR3 covers 15 residues. V was pared by 3 bases and J by 4 bases, with 6 bases of the junction left unmatched. The CDR3 spells CASSITGLATETQYF. The sequenced CDR3 bases are TGTGCCAGTAGTATCACCGGACTAGCGACAGAGACC.

Many counts were recorded for this clone. The observed sequence ends 3 residues before the CDR3 terminus, with the missing tail filled in from the germline J gene. The V gene is TRBV7-9, the J gene TRBJ1-1, with D possibly matching TRBD1 (5 bases). Germline CDR1 and CDR2: SEHNR and FQNEAQ (reference sequence). V lost 0 bases and J 0 bases, leaving 5 bases between the germline ends. The CDR3 contains 14 residues. The covered CDR3 bases are TGTGCCAGCAGCTTAGCCAGGGTGAACACTGAA. Translated: CASSLARVNTE. The whole CDR3 is CASSLARVNTEAFF.

The sample holds many counts of this clone. Sequencing ends 3 residues short of the CDR3 end; the germline J gene provides the rest. The rearrangement links TRBV20-1 to TRBJ2-1; 10 bases align to TRBD2. Germline V lookup: CDR1 DFQATT, CDR2 SNEGSKA (reference sequence). The J segment lost 8 bases and the V segment lost 5 bases, leaving 12 bases of the junction unmatched. This CDR3 has 15 amino acids. This CDR3 is CSASEPSGSLHEQFF. CDR3 DNA (partial): TGCAGTGCTTCCGAGCCTAGCGGGAGTTTACATGAG.

Worth noting for this clone: Coverage ceases 3 residues before the CDR3 finishes, and the germline J gene fills in the end. The same CDR3 also results from other DNA sequences found in this sample. The rearrangement uses TRBV5-1 and TRBJ2-1; 9 nucleotides align to TRBD1. The V gene end was trimmed by 4 bases and the J gene end by 3 bases; junction bases not matched to a gene: 2. Germline V CDR1 and CDR2: SGHRS, YFSETQ. The CDR3 has 14 residues. The CDR3 DNA, read in part, is TGCGCCAGCAGCCCGGGACAGGGCTACAATGAG. Its protein is CASSPGQGYNE. The whole CDR3 sequence reads CASSPGQGYNEQFF.

This clone was found many times. The read ends 3 residues early relative to the CDR3; the germline J gene fills the gap. The chain couples TRBV20-1 to TRBJ2-2; the match to TRBD2 covers 10 bases. Germline V gene lookup returns CDR1 DFQATT and CDR2 SNEGSKA (reference sequence). The J segment lost 4 bases and the V segment lost 4 bases, leaving 12 bases of the junction unmatched. The CDR3 is 17 amino acids. The CDR3 sequence: CSATSLAGDAATGELFF. The part of the CDR3 DNA that was read is TGCAGTGCTACGAGTCTAGCGGGAGACGCGGCCACCGGGGAG.

This clone was observed many times. The CDR3 goes on 3 residues after the read ends, and that part is filled in from the germline J gene. The gene calls are TRBV30 and TRBJ2-7; 9 positions match TRBD1. J was trimmed by 6 bases and V by 2 bases; bases with no gene match: 8. The CDR3 is made up of 14 amino acids. Germline V gives CDR1 GTSNPN, CDR2 SVGIG (reference sequence). The sequenced CDR3 bases are TGTGCCTGGAGTCGTCGGGACAGGGTTCTCGAG. It translates to CAWSRRDRVLE. The complete CDR3 protein is CAWSRRDRVLEQYF.

With respect to this clone: With the read ending 3 residues before the CDR3 end, the germline J gene is used to fill in that end. V usage is TRBV2 and J usage is TRBJ2-5, with 8 bases that match TRBD1. This CDR3 is 13 amino acids long. Per the germline V gene, CDR1 is SNHLY and CDR2 is FYNNEI. The V and J ends lost 6 bases and 5 bases, in that order; junction bases with no gene match: 5. The CDR3 sequence: CASRTQGVETQYF. The sequenced part of the CDR3 DNA is TGTGCCAGCAGGACACAGGGGGTGGAGACC.

Sample share makes this clone medium-sized (0.01 to 0.1%). The CDR3 goes on 3 residues after the read ends, and that part is filled in from the germline J gene. The rearrangement links TRBV5-1 to TRBJ1-1; 7 bases match TRBD1. CDR3 length: 16 amino acids. CDR1 and CDR2 from the germline V gene are SGHRS and YFSETQ. Trimming removed 6 bases from V and 1 base from J; junction bases left unmatched: 12. The CDR3 reads CASTVQGPVQNTEAFF. CDR3 DNA, as far as it was read: TGCGCCAGCACCGTACAGGGGCCCGTACAGAACACTGAA. Full variable domain (outside the CDR3, taken from reference TRBV5-1 and TRBJ1-1): KAGVTQTPRYLIKTRGQQVTLSCSPISGHRSVSWYQQTPGQGLQFLFEYFSETQRNKGNFPGRFSGRQFSNSRSEMNVSTLELGDSALYLCASTVQGPVQNTEAFFGQGTRLTVV.

This clone was found many times. The read ends 3 residues early relative to the CDR3; the germline J gene fills the gap. The chain employs TRBV30 and TRBJ2-5, with 11 bases that match TRBD1. V trimming: 3 bases; J trimming: 5 bases; junction bases outside the gene matches: 8. Germline V CDR1 and CDR2: GTSNPN, SVGIG (reference sequence). The CDR3 runs to 15 residues. CDR3 loop: CAWRAHGQGAETQYF. The sequenced part of the CDR3 DNA is TGTGCCTGGAGAGCCCACGGACAGGGGGCGGAGACC.

With regard to this clone: The read ends 3 residues shy of where the CDR3 ends; the end is completed using the germline J gene. The rearrangement uses TRBV6-1 and TRBJ2-3, with 10 bases that match TRBD1. From germline, CDR1 is MNHNS and CDR2 SASEGT. CDR3 length: 15 amino acids. Losses at the gene ends were 3 bases for V and 5 bases for J; bases not matched to a gene: 5. CDR3 in amino acids: CASSDRQGAVDTQYF. The DNA read from the CDR3 is TGTGCCAGCAGTGACCGACAGGGGGCCGTAGATACG.

This clone was picked up many times. The DNA ends 3 residues before the CDR3 does, and the rest of the CDR3 is filled in from the germline J gene. The V and J genes are TRBV7-2 and TRBJ1-4; 8 bases align to TRBD1. The CDR3 length is 14 residues. Per the germline V gene, CDR1 is SGHTA and CDR2 is FQGNSA. The V and J ends lost 6 bases and 7 bases, in that order; junction bases with no gene match: 7. CDR3 DNA, as far as it was read: TGTGCCAGCAGAAGGCAGGGGGCTACTGAAAAA. Translated: CASRRQGATEK. The entire CDR3 protein reads CASRRQGATEKLFF.

CDR3 protein: CATRLGGQGYNEQFF. The covered CDR3 bases are TGTGCCACCCGGTTGGGTGGGCAGGGGTACAATGAG. The V gene is TRBV7-8, the J gene TRBJ2-1, with D tentatively TRBD1 (6 bases). The sequenced fragment ends 3 residues before the CDR3 boundary, so the rest is inferred from the germline J gene. Germline loops: CDR1 SGHVS, CDR2 FQNEAQ. The CDR3 has 15 residues. V was trimmed by 10 bases and J by 4 bases, leaving 20 bases between them.